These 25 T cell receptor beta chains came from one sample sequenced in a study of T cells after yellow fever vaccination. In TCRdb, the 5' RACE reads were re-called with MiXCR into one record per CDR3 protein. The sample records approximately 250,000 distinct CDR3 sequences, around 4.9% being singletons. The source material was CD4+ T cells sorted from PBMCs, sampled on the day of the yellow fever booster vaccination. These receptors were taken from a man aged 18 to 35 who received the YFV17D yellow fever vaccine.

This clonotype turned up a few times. CDR3 bases: TGCAGTGCTAGAGCGAGGACAGGGACGGATGAGCAGTTCTTC. This translates into CSARARTGTDEQFF. The chain couples TRBV20-1 to TRBJ2-1, with 8 nucleotides matching TRBD1. The V segment lost 1 base and the J segment 8 bases; nucleotides outside the gene matches: 7. This CDR3 is 14 amino acids long. The germline V gene encodes CDR1 DFQATT and CDR2 SNEGSKA (reference sequence).

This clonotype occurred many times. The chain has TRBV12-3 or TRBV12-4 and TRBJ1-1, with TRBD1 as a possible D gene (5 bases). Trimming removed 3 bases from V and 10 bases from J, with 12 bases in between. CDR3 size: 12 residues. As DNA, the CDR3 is TGTGCCAGCAGTTTTGGGGGTCAACGAGCTTTCTTT. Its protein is CASSFGGQRAFF.

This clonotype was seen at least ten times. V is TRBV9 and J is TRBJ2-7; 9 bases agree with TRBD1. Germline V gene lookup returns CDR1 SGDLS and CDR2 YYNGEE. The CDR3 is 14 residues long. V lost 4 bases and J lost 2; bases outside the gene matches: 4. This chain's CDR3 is CASSPGQGAYEQYF. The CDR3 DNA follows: TGTGCCAGCAGCCCGGGACAGGGCGCCTACGAGCAGTACTTC.

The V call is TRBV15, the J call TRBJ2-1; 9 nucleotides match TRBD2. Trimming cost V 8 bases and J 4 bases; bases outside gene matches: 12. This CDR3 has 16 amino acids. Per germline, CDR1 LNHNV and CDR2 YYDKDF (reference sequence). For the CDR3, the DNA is TGTGCCACCGGAAACCCAGCGGGGGGACAATACAATGAGCAGTTCTTC. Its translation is CATGNPAGGQYNEQFF.

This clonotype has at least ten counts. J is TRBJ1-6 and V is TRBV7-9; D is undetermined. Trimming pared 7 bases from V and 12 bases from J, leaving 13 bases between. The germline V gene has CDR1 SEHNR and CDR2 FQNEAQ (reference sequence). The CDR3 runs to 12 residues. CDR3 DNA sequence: TGTGCCAGCATCCCCGTCGAGGAACCCCTCCACTTT. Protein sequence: CASIPVEEPLHF.

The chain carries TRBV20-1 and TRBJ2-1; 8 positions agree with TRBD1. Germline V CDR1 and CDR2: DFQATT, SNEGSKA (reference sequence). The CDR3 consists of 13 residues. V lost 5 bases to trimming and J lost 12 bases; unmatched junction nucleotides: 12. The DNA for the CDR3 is TGCAGTGCTCCCAGGACAGGGACGATGGGGCAGTTCTTC. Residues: CSAPRTGTMGQFF.

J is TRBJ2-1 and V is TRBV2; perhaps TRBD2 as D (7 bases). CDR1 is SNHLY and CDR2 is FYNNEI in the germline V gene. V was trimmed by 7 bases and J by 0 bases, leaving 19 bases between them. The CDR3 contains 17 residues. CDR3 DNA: TGTGCCAGCACCAAAGGGGGGGGAGGGAGCTCCTACAATGAGCAGTTCTTC. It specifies CASTKGGGGSSYNEQFF.

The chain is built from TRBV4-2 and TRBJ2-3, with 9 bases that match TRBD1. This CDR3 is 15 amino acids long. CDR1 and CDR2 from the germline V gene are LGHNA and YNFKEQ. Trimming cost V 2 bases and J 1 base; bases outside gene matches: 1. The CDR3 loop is CASSQRTGGTDTQYF. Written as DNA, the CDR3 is TGTGCCAGCAGCCAAAGGACAGGGGGCACAGATACGCAGTATTTT.

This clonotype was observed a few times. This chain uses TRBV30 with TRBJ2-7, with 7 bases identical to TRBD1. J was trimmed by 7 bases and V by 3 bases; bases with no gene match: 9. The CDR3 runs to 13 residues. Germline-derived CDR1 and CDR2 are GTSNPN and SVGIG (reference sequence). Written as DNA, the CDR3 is TGTGCCTGGAGCTCGACAGGGATCGGTGAGCAGTACTTC. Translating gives CAWSSTGIGEQYF. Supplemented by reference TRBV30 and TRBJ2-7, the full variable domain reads SQTIHQWPATLVQPVGSPLSLECTVEGTSNPNLYWYRQAAGRGLQLLFYSVGIGQISSEVPQNLSASRPQDRQFILSSKKLLLSDSGFYLCAWSSTGIGEQYFGPGTRLTVT.

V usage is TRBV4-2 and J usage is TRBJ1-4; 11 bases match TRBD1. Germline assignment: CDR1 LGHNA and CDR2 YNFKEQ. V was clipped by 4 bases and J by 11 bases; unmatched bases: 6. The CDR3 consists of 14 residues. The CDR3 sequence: CASSRPGQGEKLFF. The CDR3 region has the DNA TGTGCCAGCAGCCGACCGGGACAGGGGGAGAAACTGTTTTTT.

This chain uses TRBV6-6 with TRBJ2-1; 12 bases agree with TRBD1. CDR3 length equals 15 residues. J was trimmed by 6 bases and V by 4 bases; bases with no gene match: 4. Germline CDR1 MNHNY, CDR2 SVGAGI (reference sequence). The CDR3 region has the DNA TGTGCCAGCAGTTCCCCGGGACAGGGGGCCAATGAGCAGTTCTTC. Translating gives CASSSPGQGANEQFF.

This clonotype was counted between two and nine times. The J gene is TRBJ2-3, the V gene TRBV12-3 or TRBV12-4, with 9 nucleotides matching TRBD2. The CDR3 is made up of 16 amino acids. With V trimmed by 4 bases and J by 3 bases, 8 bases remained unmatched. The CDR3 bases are TGTGCCAGCAGTTGGGTGTTAGCGGGGGTAACAGATACGCAGTATTTT. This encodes CASSWVLAGVTDTQYF.

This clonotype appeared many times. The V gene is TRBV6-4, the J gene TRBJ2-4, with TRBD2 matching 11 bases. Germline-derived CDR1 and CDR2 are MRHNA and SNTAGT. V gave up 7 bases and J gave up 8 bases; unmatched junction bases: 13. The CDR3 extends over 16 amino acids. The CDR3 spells CASTTTSGGWEDIQYF. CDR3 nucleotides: TGTGCCAGCACCACTACTAGCGGGGGATGGGAGGACATTCAGTACTTC.

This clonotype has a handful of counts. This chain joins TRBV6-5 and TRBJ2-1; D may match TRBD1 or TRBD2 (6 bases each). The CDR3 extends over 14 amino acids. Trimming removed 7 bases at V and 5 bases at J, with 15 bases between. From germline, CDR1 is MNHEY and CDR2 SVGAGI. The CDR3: CASKGGATHNEQFF. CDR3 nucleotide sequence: TGTGCCAGCAAGGGGGGCGCCACACACAATGAGCAGTTCTTC.

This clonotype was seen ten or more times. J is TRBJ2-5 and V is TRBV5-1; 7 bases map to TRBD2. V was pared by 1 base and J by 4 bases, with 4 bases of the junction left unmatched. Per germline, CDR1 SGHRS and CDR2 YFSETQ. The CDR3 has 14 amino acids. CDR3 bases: TGCGCCAGCAGCTTGCCGGGACTACCAGAGACCCAGTACTTC. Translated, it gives CASSLPGLPETQYF.

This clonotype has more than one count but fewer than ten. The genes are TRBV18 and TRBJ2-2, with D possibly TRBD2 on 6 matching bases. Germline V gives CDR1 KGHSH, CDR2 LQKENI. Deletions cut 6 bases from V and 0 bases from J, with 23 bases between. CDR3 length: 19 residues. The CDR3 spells CASSPRNGLALPNTGELFF. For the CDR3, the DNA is TGTGCCAGCTCCCCCCGGAACGGCCTAGCGCTCCCGAACACCGGGGAGCTGTTTTTT.

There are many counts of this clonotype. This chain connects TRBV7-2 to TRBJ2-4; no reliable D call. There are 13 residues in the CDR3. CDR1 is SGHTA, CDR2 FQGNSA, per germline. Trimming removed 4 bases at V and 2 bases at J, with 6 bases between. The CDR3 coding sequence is TGTGCCAGCAGCTCGCCGTCCAAAAACATTCAGTACTTC. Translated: CASSSPSKNIQYF.

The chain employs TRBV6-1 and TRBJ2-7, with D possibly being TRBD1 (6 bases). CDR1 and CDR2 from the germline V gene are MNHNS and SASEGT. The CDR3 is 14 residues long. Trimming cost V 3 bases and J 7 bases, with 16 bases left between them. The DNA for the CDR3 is TGTGCCAGCAGTGATACGACAGGAGCCCTGGAGCAGTACTTC. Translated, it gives CASSDTTGALEQYF.

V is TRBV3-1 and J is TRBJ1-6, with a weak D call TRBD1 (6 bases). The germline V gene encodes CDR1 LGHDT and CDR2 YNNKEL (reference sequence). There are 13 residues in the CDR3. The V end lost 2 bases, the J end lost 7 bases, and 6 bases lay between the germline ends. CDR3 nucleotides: TGTGCCAGCAGCCAACAGGGGAATTCACCCCTCCACTTT. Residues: CASSQQGNSPLHF.

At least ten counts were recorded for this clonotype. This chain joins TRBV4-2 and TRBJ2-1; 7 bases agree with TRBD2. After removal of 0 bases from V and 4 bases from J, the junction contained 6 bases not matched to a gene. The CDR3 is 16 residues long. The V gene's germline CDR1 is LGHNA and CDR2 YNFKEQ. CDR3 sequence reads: CASSQDDGGTYNEQFF. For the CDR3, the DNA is TGTGCCAGCAGCCAAGATGACGGGGGGACGTACAATGAGCAGTTCTTC.

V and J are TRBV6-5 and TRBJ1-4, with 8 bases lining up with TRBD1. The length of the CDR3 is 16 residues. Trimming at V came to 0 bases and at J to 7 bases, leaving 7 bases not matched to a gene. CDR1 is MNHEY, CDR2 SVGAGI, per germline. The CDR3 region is CASSYSRDRRGEKLFF. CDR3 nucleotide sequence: TGTGCCAGCAGTTACTCCAGGGACAGGCGAGGTGAAAAACTGTTTTTT.

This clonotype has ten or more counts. CDR3 sequence reads: CASSLDGGLRKTQYF. CDR3 DNA: TGTGCCAGCAGCTTGGACGGGGGTTTAAGGAAGACCCAGTACTTC. The chain uses TRBV5-6 and TRBJ2-5; possibly TRBD2 for D (6 bases). V lost 0 bases to trimming and J lost 6 bases, with 15 bases between them. This CDR3 is built from 15 residues. Germline lookup yields CDR1 SGHDT and CDR2 YYEEEE.

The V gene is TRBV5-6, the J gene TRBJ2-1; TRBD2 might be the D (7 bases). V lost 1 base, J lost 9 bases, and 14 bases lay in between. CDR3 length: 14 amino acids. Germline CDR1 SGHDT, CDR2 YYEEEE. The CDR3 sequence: CASSLFRGGSEQFF. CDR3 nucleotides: TGTGCCAGCAGCTTGTTCAGGGGCGGGAGTGAGCAGTTCTTC.

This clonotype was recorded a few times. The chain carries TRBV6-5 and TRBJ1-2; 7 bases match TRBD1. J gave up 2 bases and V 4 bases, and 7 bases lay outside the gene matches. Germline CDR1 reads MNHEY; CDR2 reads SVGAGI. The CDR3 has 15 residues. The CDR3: CASSSTSTGNYGYTF. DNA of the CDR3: TGTGCCAGCAGTTCTACATCGACAGGGAACTATGGCTACACCTTC.

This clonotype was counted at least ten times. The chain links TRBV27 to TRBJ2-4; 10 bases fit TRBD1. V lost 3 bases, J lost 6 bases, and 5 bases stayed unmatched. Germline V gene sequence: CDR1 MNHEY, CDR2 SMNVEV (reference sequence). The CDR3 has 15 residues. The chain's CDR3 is CASSLFRDRGNIQYF. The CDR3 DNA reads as TGTGCCAGCAGTTTGTTCCGGGACAGGGGAAACATTCAGTACTTC.